Listed here is a single TCR beta chain. The specificity of this receptor is unknown. No qualities accompany the bases; no much larger clone lies one base away. The data belong to a study of T cell changes during pregnancy in multiple sclerosis (dated by TCRdb to between 2018 and 2020). As for the study more broadly: The study looked at changes in the T cell repertoire across pregnancy in women with multiple sclerosis.

Library preparation was by the immunoSEQ multiplex PCR assay. TCRdb re-hosts the immuneACCESS table, in-frame sequences only. Its copies lack some clones; in the studies checked, an unresolved V gene accounts for under half of them, and the cause for the rest is not known. The sample table lists about 75,000 clones, about 93% of them with a count of one. The biggest ten clones account for less than 0.45% of the sample. This TCR was sampled from a female donor with multiple sclerosis, enrolled in a pregnancy study. The sample in question was CD4+ T cells from peripheral blood mononuclear cells, obtained before pregnancy.

The CDR3 reads as follows: CASSWRRRGTDTQYF. The nucleotide sequence reads TGCGCCAGCAGCTGGCGGCGGCGGGGAACAGATACGCAGTATTTT. The chain is made from TRBV5-1 and TRBJ2-3, with TRBD2 as a weak D call on 6 bases. CDR1 and CDR2 are read off the germline V gene as SGHRS and YFSETQ. The CDR3 numbers 15 residues from cysteine through phenylalanine. Here the CDR3 DNA is all that survives: 45 bases in frame from base 1. Between the V and J ends, shortened by 3 bases and 3 bases respectively, the junction contains 14 bases.